Below, 30 T cell receptor beta chains from the same sample are listed, as sequenced in a study of T cell repertoires in cytomegalovirus infection. These TCRs are of unknown antigen specificity. MiXCR, applied by TCRdb to the reads, yields one record per CDR3 protein. The sample has about 78,000 distinct CDR3 sequences, around 40% seen once. The source was CD8+ T cells from cultured PBMCs, collected from culture after CMV antigen stimulation. The receptors stem from a human donor in good health (CMV status not recorded). Some clones in this sample may be carry-over from other donors' samples.

There are a few counts of this clonotype. The chain uses TRBV12-3 or TRBV12-4 and TRBJ1-5; weak D call: TRBD1 (5 bases). CDR3 size: 15 residues. V was clipped by 7 bases and J by 0 bases, with 13 bases between them. The CDR3 coding sequence is TGTGCCAGCACCTTTTCGGGGGGTAGCAATCAGCCCCAGCATTTT. This codes for CASTFSGGSNQPQHF.

The rearrangement joins TRBV20-1 to TRBJ1-5; tentative D call: TRBD1 (5 bases). V was shortened by 1 base and J by 5 bases, with 9 bases between the two germline ends. Germline V gene lookup returns CDR1 DFQATT and CDR2 SNEGSKA (reference sequence). The CDR3 runs to 13 residues. CDR3: CSARASGYQPQHF. The CDR3 nucleotides are TGCAGTGCTAGAGCCTCAGGGTATCAGCCCCAGCATTTT.

The table lists this clonotype with many counts. The chain recombines TRBV15 with TRBJ1-1; D perhaps matches TRBD1 (5 bases). With 0 bases removed from V and 6 bases from J, the gap between germline ends came to 17 bases. The length of the CDR3 is 16 residues. The germline CDR1 and CDR2 sequences are LNHNV and YYDKDF (reference sequence). CDR3 coding DNA: TGTGCCACCAGCAGAGATTTTCGAAGGGGAACCCCTGAAGCTTTCTTT. Translation gives CATSRDFRRGTPEAFF.

This chain uses TRBV20-1 with TRBJ2-1, with TRBD2 as a possible D gene (7 bases). From germline, CDR1 is DFQATT and CDR2 SNEGSKA (reference sequence). Deletions cut 0 bases from V and 10 bases from J, with 13 bases between. CDR3 length equals 13 residues. The CDR3 bases are TGCAGTGCTAGAGATCCGGGGGGCGCGGAGCAGTTCTTC. This codes for CSARDPGGAEQFF.

This clonotype was counted only a few times. The CDR3 reads CASSLVPVAGELFF. The CDR3 nucleotides are TGTGCCAGCAGCTTAGTCCCAGTGGCCGGGGAGCTGTTTTTT. V gene TRBV11-2 combines with J gene TRBJ2-2; no clear D gene. This CDR3 comprises 14 residues. Trimming removed 1 base at V and 6 bases at J, with 9 bases between. Germline lookup yields CDR1 SGHAT and CDR2 FQNNGV.

The chain has TRBV24-1 and TRBJ2-1, with a tentative D call TRBD1 (5 bases). The germline V gene encodes CDR1 KGHDR and CDR2 SFDVKD. This CDR3 spans 15 amino acids. V was clipped by 5 bases and J by 8 bases, with 18 bases between them. CDR3 nucleotides: TGTGCCACCAGTGGACGGACAAGGAATTTGGATGAGCAGTTCTTC. It yields the protein CATSGRTRNLDEQFF.

The table lists this clonotype with a few counts. This chain connects TRBV7-8 to TRBJ2-5, with D perhaps matching TRBD2 (6 bases). Per germline, CDR1 SGHVS and CDR2 FQNEAQ. The CDR3 consists of 14 residues. The germline V and J ends were trimmed by 5 bases and 2 bases, with 12 bases remaining between them. CDR3 region: CASSPTTSQETQYF. CDR3 coding DNA: TGTGCCAGCAGCCCAACGACTAGTCAAGAGACCCAGTACTTC.

This clonotype was observed a few times. The rearrangement links TRBV7-6 to TRBJ2-7, with D unclear. V lost 5 bases and J 5 bases, leaving 7 bases between the germline ends. Germline assignment: CDR1 SGHVS and CDR2 FNYEAQ. The CDR3 totals 11 residues. Here the CDR3 reads CASSPGNEQYF. For the CDR3, the DNA is TGTGCCAGCAGCCCAGGCAACGAGCAGTACTTC.

The chain joins TRBV7-2 to TRBJ2-1; no reliable D call. The V end lost 3 bases, the J end lost 6 bases, and 3 bases lay between the germline ends. Germline values: CDR1 SGHTA, CDR2 FQGNSA. The CDR3 totals 11 residues. This chain's CDR3 is CASSFGNEQFF. The CDR3 nucleotides are TGTGCCAGCAGCTTTGGCAATGAGCAGTTCTTC.

This CDR3 reads CASSTTGSYSGANVLTF. Written as DNA, the CDR3 is TGTGCCAGCAGTACGACAGGGTCTTACTCTGGGGCCAACGTCCTGACTTTC. The rearrangement joins TRBV6-5 to TRBJ2-6; 7 bases are a match to TRBD1. The CDR3 totals 17 residues. Per the germline V gene, CDR1 is MNHEY and CDR2 is SVGAGI. The V segment lost 5 bases and the J segment 0 bases; nucleotides outside the gene matches: 7.

This clonotype was counted a few times. The chain is built from TRBV20-1 and TRBJ2-1; 7 bases are shared with TRBD2. The CDR3 length is 16 residues. V lost 0 bases, J lost 5 bases, and 10 bases stayed unmatched. Germline lookup yields CDR1 DFQATT and CDR2 SNEGSKA (reference sequence). CDR3: CSARDWPSGDDNEQFF. CDR3 DNA: TGCAGTGCTAGAGATTGGCCCAGCGGGGACGACAATGAGCAGTTCTTC.

This clonotype has only a few counts. This chain connects TRBV11-1 to TRBJ2-3, with TRBD2 matching 7 bases. This CDR3 comprises 15 residues. From germline, CDR1 is SGHAT and CDR2 FQDESV (reference sequence). With 5 bases clipped from V and 4 bases from J, the junction kept 9 bases outside the gene matches. The CDR3 DNA reads as TGTGCCAGCAGCCCCCGGACTAGTCGGGCAGATACGCAGTATTTT. Amino acids: CASSPRTSRADTQYF.

This clonotype showed up just a few times. CDR3 bases: TGTGCCAGCAGCTTAGTAGCAGGGGGCGATGGCTACACCTTC. Its translation is CASSLVAGGDGYTF. The chain recombines TRBV7-9 with TRBJ1-2; the match to TRBD1 covers 8 bases. The germline V gene has CDR1 SEHNR and CDR2 FQNEAQ (reference sequence). V was clipped by 1 base and J by 6 bases; unmatched bases: 4. CDR3 size: 14 residues. The full variable domain, in which reference TRBV7-9 and TRBJ1-2 provide the parts outside the CDR3, is DTGVSQNPRHKITKRGQNVTFRCDPISEHNRLYWYRQTLGQGPEFLTYFQNEAQLEKSRLLSDRFSAERPKGSFSTLEIQRTEQGDSAMYLCASSLVAGGDGYTFGSGTRLTVV.

The table lists this clonotype with a few counts. The chain employs TRBV6-2 or TRBV6-3 and TRBJ2-3; no reliable D call. The CDR3 extends over 15 amino acids. The V and J ends lost 4 bases and 1 base respectively, with 12 bases between them. Germline CDR1 reads MNHEY; CDR2 reads SVGEGT. The CDR3 loop reads CASSSEGFGTDTQYF. For the CDR3, the DNA is TGTGCCAGCAGTTCCGAAGGGTTCGGCACAGATACGCAGTATTTT.

V gene TRBV7-2 combines with J gene TRBJ2-1, with 9 bases fitting TRBD1. J was trimmed by 7 bases and V by 4 bases; bases with no gene match: 8. Germline V gives CDR1 SGHTA, CDR2 FQGNSA. This CDR3 has 15 residues. The CDR3 here is CASSSPGQGANEQFF. The CDR3 coding sequence is TGTGCCAGCAGCTCGCCGGGACAGGGTGCGAATGAGCAGTTCTTC.

This chain links TRBV4-3 with TRBJ2-2; D remains unclear. Germline CDR1 LGHNA, CDR2 YSLEER. Trimming left V 4 bases short and J 4 bases short, with 13 bases between. The CDR3 extends over 15 amino acids. CDR3 DNA sequence: TGCGCCAGCAGCCTCATAAAGGATTCCACCGGGGAGCTGTTTTTT. The encoded protein is CASSLIKDSTGELFF.

This clonotype was found once. The V gene is TRBV7-9, the J gene TRBJ2-7; the D is unclear. V was pared by 5 bases and J by 4 bases, with 9 bases between. Germline V gene lookup returns CDR1 SEHNR and CDR2 FQNEAQ (reference sequence). The CDR3 loop spans 12 amino acids. The CDR3 DNA follows: TGTGCCAGCAGCCCGTTCGGATACGAGCAGTACTTC. Protein product: CASSPFGYEQYF.

The V call is TRBV7-2, the J call TRBJ2-7; TRBD1 matches at 12 bases. Germline V gene data show CDR1 as SGHTA and CDR2 as FQGNSA. Trimming took 4 bases from V and 7 from J; bases not matched to a gene: 5. The CDR3 is 14 amino acids. CDR3 residues: CASSWGQGAREQYF. The CDR3 DNA sequence: TGTGCCAGCAGCTGGGGACAGGGGGCGAGGGAGCAGTACTTC.

This clonotype was observed a few times. V is TRBV6-6 and J is TRBJ2-3; D not certain. The CDR3 runs to 13 residues. The germline V gene has CDR1 MNHNY and CDR2 SVGAGI (reference sequence). Trimming removed 8 bases at V and 2 bases at J, with 11 bases between. This chain's CDR3 is CASGRHDTDTQYF. Here the CDR3 DNA reads TGTGCCAGCGGTCGACACGACACAGATACGCAGTATTTT.

A few counts support this clonotype. V gene TRBV7-9 combines with J gene TRBJ1-2, with 9 bases aligning to TRBD1. From germline, CDR1 is SEHNR and CDR2 FQNEAQ (reference sequence). The CDR3 has 15 residues. J was trimmed by 4 bases and V by 5 bases; bases with no gene match: 8. CDR3 loop: CASSLPGTGTYGYTF. CDR3 coding DNA: TGTGCCAGCAGCCTCCCCGGGACAGGGACCTATGGCTACACCTTC.

The rearrangement uses TRBV20-1 and TRBJ1-6, with a possible D match to TRBD1 (5 bases). The germline V and J ends were trimmed by 8 bases and 0 bases, with 11 bases remaining between them. Germline V gives CDR1 DFQATT, CDR2 SNEGSKA (reference sequence). The CDR3 runs 14 residues. The CDR3, as DNA: TGCAGTCCCCGACAGATCTCCTATAATTCACCCCTCCACTTT. This translates into CSPRQISYNSPLHF.

The rearrangement links TRBV6-1 to TRBJ2-2; D uncertain. Germline V gene sequence: CDR1 MNHNS, CDR2 SASEGT. This CDR3 spans 13 amino acids. Trimming shortened V by 5 bases and J by 0 bases, and 4 bases separated the two germline ends. The CDR3 reads CASSTANTGELFF. The CDR3, as DNA: TGTGCCAGCAGTACAGCGAACACCGGGGAGCTGTTTTTT.

The chain joins TRBV4-1 to TRBJ2-3; D is undetermined. This CDR3 is built from 18 residues. Deletions cut 2 bases from V and 0 bases from J, with 18 bases between. CDR1 and CDR2 from the germline V gene are MGHRA and YSYEKL. In DNA form, the CDR3 reads TGCGCCAGCAGCCAATCCGGTTTTGTTTTGGAAAGCACAGATACGCAGTATTTT. Residues: CASSQSGFVLESTDTQYF.

This chain uses TRBV6-6 with TRBJ2-7; D may be TRBD1 or TRBD2 (5 bases each). The CDR3 contains 14 residues. Trimming removed 2 bases at V and 5 bases at J, with 13 bases between. The germline V gene has CDR1 MNHNY and CDR2 SVGAGI (reference sequence). CDR3 sequence: CASSYVWGSNEQYF. The CDR3 coding sequence is TGTGCCAGCAGTTACGTCTGGGGGTCTAACGAGCAGTACTTC.

This clonotype appeared many times. The V gene is TRBV12-3 or TRBV12-4, the J gene TRBJ2-5; 11 bases are a match to TRBD2. The V and J ends lost 5 bases and 5 bases, in that order; junction bases with no gene match: 10. The CDR3 length is 16 residues. The CDR3: CASSPGLAGRGETQYF. The DNA of the CDR3 is TGTGCCAGCAGTCCCGGACTAGCGGGCCGGGGTGAGACCCAGTACTTC.

This chain uses TRBV7-8 with TRBJ1-3; the D gene is possibly TRBD1 (6 bases). Germline V gene lookup returns CDR1 SGHVS and CDR2 FQNEAQ. There are 14 residues in the CDR3. V gave up 0 bases and J gave up 4 bases, with 7 bases separating them. The CDR3 DNA is TGTGCCAGCAGCTTAGCAGGGGGAGGAAACACCATATATTTT. Translation gives CASSLAGGGNTIYF.

This chain uses TRBV27 with TRBJ2-1, with 13 bases fitting TRBD2. V dropped 2 bases and J dropped 2; count of bases not matched to a gene: 18. In germline, CDR1 is MNHEY, CDR2 SMNVEV (reference sequence). The length of the CDR3 is 22 residues. The CDR3, as DNA: TGTGCCAGCAGTTTAAAGGCCCCCCTACTAGCGGGGGGGTATCGGGCCTACAATGAGCAGTTCTTC. This encodes CASSLKAPLLAGGYRAYNEQFF.

The table lists this clonotype with a few counts. The CDR3 nucleotides are TGTGCCATCCCACCGGGACAGGGAACTGGAAACACCATATATTTT. Encoded protein: CAIPPGQGTGNTIYF. The chain is built from TRBV7-6 and TRBJ1-3, with TRBD1 identical over 9 bases. V gave up 10 bases and J gave up 2 bases; unmatched junction bases: 9. Per germline, CDR1 SGHVS and CDR2 FNYEAQ. CDR3 length: 15 residues.

The chain is built from TRBV2 and TRBJ1-1; D remains ambiguous. The CDR3 runs 16 residues. V was shortened by 3 bases and J by 3 bases, with 17 bases between the two germline ends. Germline CDR1 is SNHLY and CDR2 is FYNNEI. The CDR3 DNA reads TGTGCCAGCAGTGAGGGAGGCCGTCTGATGTACACTGAAGCTTTCTTT. It is translated as CASSEGGRLMYTEAFF.

The rearrangement joins TRBV2 to TRBJ1-2; TRBD1 is a possible D gene (6 bases). CDR1 is SNHLY, CDR2 FYNNEI, per germline. Between the trimmed V and J ends, which lost 6 bases and 6 bases, there was a span of 17 bases. The CDR3 length is 14 residues. CDR3 sequence reads: CASSITNYRDGYTF. Written as DNA, the CDR3 is TGTGCCAGCAGCATAACCAATTACAGGGATGGCTACACCTTC. Variable domain in full (rest from reference TRBV2 and TRBJ1-2): EPEVTQTPSHQVTQMGQEVILRCVPISNHLYFYWYRQILGQKVEFLVSFYNNEISEKSEIFDDQFSVERPDGSNFTLKIRSTKLEDSAMYFCASSITNYRDGYTFGSGTRLTVV.